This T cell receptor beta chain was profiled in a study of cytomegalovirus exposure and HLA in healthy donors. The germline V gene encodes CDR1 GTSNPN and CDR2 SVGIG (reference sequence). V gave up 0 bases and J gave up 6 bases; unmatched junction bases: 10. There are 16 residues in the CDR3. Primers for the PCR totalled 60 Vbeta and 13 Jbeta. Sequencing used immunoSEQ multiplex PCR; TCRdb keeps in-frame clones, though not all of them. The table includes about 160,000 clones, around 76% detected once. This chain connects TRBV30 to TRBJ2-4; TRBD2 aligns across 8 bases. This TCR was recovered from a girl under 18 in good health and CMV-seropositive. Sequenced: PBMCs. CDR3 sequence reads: CAWSVRGGARGNIQYF. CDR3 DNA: TGTGCCTGGAGTGTCCGGGGGGGCGCGAGAGGAAACATTCAGTACTTC.